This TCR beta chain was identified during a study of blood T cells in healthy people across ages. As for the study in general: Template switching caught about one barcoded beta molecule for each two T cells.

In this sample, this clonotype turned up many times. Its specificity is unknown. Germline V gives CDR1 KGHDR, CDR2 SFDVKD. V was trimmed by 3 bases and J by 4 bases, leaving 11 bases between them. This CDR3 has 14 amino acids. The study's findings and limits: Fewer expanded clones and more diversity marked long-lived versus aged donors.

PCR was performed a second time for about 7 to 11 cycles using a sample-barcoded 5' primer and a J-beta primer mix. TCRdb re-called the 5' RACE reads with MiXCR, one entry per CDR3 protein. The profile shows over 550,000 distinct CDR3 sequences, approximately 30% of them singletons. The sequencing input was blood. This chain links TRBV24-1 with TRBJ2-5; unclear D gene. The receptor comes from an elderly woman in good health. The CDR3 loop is CATSDPFWGETQYF. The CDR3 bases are TGTGCCACCAGTGATCCTTTCTGGGGAGAGACCCAGTACTTC.